This TCR beta chain was obtained from a study of control samples from healthy donors and cancer patients. Trimming pared 0 bases from V and 0 bases from J, leaving 12 bases between. CDR1 is MNHEY, CDR2 SVGAGI, per germline. The CDR3 loop spans 16 amino acids. Data came from immunoSEQ multiplex PCR; TCRdb stores just in-frame clones and leaves some out. The sample shows 61,000 or so clones, around 89% of them seen only once. This TCR derives from a man between 60 and 75 years old with colorectal cancer. Material: PBMCs. This rearrangement joins TRBV6-5 to TRBJ2-7; D remains unclear. The CDR3 DNA is TGTGCCAGCAGTTACTCAGGGCAGAGTAGCTCCTACGAGCAGTACTTC. Its translation: CASSYSGQSSSYEQYF.